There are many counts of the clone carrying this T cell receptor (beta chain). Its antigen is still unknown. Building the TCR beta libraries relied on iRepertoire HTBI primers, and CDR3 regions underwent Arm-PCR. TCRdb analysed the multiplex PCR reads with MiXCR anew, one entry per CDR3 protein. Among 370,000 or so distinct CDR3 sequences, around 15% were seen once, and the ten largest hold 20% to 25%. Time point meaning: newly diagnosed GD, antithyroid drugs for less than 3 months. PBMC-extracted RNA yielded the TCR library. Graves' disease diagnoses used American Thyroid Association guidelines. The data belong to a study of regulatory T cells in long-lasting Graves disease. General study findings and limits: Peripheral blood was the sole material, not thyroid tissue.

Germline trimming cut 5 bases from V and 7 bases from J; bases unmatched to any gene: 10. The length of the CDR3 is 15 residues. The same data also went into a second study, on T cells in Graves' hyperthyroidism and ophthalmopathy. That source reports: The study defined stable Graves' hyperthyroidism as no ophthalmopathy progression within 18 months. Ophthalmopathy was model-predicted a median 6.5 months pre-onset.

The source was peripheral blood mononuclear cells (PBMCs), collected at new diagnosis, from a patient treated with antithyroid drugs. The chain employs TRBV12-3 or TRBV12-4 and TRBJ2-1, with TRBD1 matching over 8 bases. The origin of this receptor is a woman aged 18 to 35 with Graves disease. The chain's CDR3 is CASSRSGGAWNEQFF. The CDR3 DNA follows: TGTGCCAGCAGTCGATCAGGGGGCGCGTGGAATGAGCAGTTCTTC.